Below are 5 T cell receptor beta chains sequenced from a single sample in a study of vaccination effects on CD4 cells after COVID-19. Antigen specificity for these receptors is unknown. Within the ViraFEST assay, antigen-specific CD4+ T cells underwent expansion with viral peptide pools prior to sequencing. Following an approximately 9-day culture, CD4+ T cells were purified. This person caught SARS-CoV-2 sometime from March to December 2020, and PCR testing confirmed the infection. TCRdb keeps only in-frame clones here, not all; method: immunoSEQ multiplex PCR. Of roughly 73,000 clones in the sample, over 60% were seen once. Here the sequenced sample was CD4+ T cells from PBMCs cultured with HIV peptides, taken before COVID-19 vaccination. Subset specified: HIV-1 Nef peptide pool negative control/reference culture. Source of these receptors: a human donor who had a prior SARS-CoV-2 infection.

V and J are TRBV7-2 and TRBJ2-1, with unresolved D. V was trimmed by 0 bases and J by 7 bases, leaving 7 bases between them. The V gene's germline CDR1 is SGHTA and CDR2 FQGNSA. CDR3 length: 13 amino acids. The CDR3 protein is CASSLAVRNEQFF. CDR3 DNA sequence: TGTGCCAGCAGCTTAGCGGTACGGAATGAGCAGTTCTTC.

The chain links TRBV12-3 or TRBV12-4 to TRBJ1-5; 7 nucleotides agree with TRBD1. J was trimmed by 5 bases and V by 5 bases; bases with no gene match: 3. CDR3 length: 13 residues. The CDR3 DNA reads TGTGCCAGCAGTCTCACAGGGGATCAGCCCCAGCATTTT. Its translation is CASSLTGDQPQHF.

This clone appeared a few times. This chain links TRBV7-6 with TRBJ1-3; D ambiguous. The CDR3 contains 15 residues. V lost 3 bases, J lost 2 bases, and 11 bases lay in between. Germline V gene lookup returns CDR1 SGHVS and CDR2 FNYEAQ. Here the CDR3 reads CASSLHIQTGNTIYF. CDR3 bases: TGTGCCAGCAGCTTGCACATACAGACTGGAAACACCATATATTTT.

The chain couples TRBV5-1 to TRBJ2-1; 9 bases agree with TRBD2. Germline V lookup: CDR1 SGHRS, CDR2 YFSETQ. The trim removed 5 bases at V and 2 bases at J, leaving 14 bases unmatched. The CDR3 loop spans 18 amino acids. The CDR3 coding sequence is TGCGCCAGCAGTCCCTTCACTAGCGGGTTCCTCACCTACAATGAGCAGTTCTTC. Its translation: CASSPFTSGFLTYNEQFF. Looking up the rest from reference TRBV5-1 and TRBJ2-1 gives the full variable domain: KAGVTQTPRYLIKTRGQQVTLSCSPISGHRSVSWYQQTPGQGLQFLFEYFSETQRNKGNFPGRFSGRQFSNSRSEMNVSTLELGDSALYLCASSPFTSGFLTYNEQFFGPGTRLTVL.

The rearrangement links TRBV7-8 to TRBJ2-2, with TRBD2 as a possible D gene (6 bases). Deletions cut 8 bases from V and 1 base from J, with 23 bases between. The CDR3 length is 18 residues. The V gene's germline CDR1 is SGHVS and CDR2 FQNEAQ. CDR3 in amino acids: CASLGRRDPRLNTGELFF. CDR3 sequence (DNA): TGTGCCAGCCTAGGTCGGCGGGATCCTCGACTGAACACCGGGGAGCTGTTTTTT.